This record looks at one T cell receptor beta chain sequence and its context. The junction departs from the called germline gene at one end, perhaps through a read error. The data are from a study of early T cells in non-severe SARS-CoV-2 infection. Across the whole study: The input, bulk RNA from unsorted whole blood, was sequenced, and chains were unpaired.

TCRdb re-called the 5' RACE reads with MiXCR, one entry per CDR3 protein. The table records more than 95,000 distinct CDR3 sequences, 14% to 15% of them present only once. Germline assignment: CDR1 SGHTA and CDR2 FQGNSA. The CDR3 sequence is 14 residues long. The source of this sequence is an adult who was a healthcare worker with PCR-confirmed SARS-CoV-2 infection or an uninfected control (not recorded which). The sequenced sample consisted of whole blood. J is TRBJ1-3 and V is TRBV7-2, with a possible D match to TRBD1 (6 bases). CDR3 sequence reads: CANSHRARGNTIYF. DNA of the CDR3: TGTGCCAACAGCCACAGGGCTAGAGGAAACACCATATATTTT. The whole variable domain, remainder taken from reference TRBV7-2 and TRBJ1-3, is GAGVSQSPSNKVTEKGKDVELRCDPISGHTALYWYRQSLGQGLEFLIYFQGNSAPDKSGLPSDRFSAERTGGSVSTLTIQRTQQEDSAVYLCANSHRARGNTIYFGEGSWLTVV.